This T cell receptor (beta chain) emerged from a study of cytomegalovirus exposure and HLA in healthy donors. The J segment lost 1 base and the V segment lost 4 bases, leaving 7 bases of the junction unmatched. Germline V gene data show CDR1 as SGHRS and CDR2 as YFSETQ. CDR3 length equals 18 residues. 60 Vbeta and 13 Jbeta primers were used in PCR. The data were produced by immunoSEQ multiplex PCR, yet TCRdb's version contains in-frame clones alone and is incomplete. The sample has roughly 160,000 clones, around 80% seen once. The J gene is TRBJ2-3, the V gene TRBV5-1, with 15 positions matching TRBD2. The clonotype originates from a woman aged 40 to 55 in good health and CMV-seropositive. What was sequenced was PBMCs. CDR3 nucleotide sequence: TGCGCCAGCAGCCCGGGACTAGCGGGAGGAGGGGGCACAGATACGCAGTATTTT. It codes for CASSPGLAGGGGTDTQYF.